This T cell receptor (beta chain) was sequenced for a study of graft-versus-host responses after intestinal transplantation. Study overall: Isolated intestinal, liver-intestinal, or multivisceral transplants had been given to the recipients. Tacrolimus and steroids were given for 2 to 4 years to all recipients after anti-thymocyte globulin induction. Study conclusions and caveats: Detected in recipient marrow were GvH clones, some of which were first observed in ileum or blood.

Sequenced by immunoSEQ multiplex PCR; TCRdb stores in-frame clones only, minus some. The table has roughly 27,000 clones, less than 90% seen once. Germline-derived CDR1 and CDR2 are SGHRS and YFSETQ. The trim removed 0 bases at V and 8 bases at J, leaving 7 bases unmatched. The CDR3 extends over 15 amino acids. Points on this clone: The antigen is undetermined.

The clonotype originates from a human patient who received an intestinal transplant, so some T cells may come from the graft donor. The chain uses TRBV5-1 and TRBJ2-1; 8 bases are a match to TRBD1. The source was PBMCs, collected 28 days after intestinal transplant. The DNA of the CDR3 is TGCGCCAGCAGCTTGGGCCGGGACAGGTACTATGAGCAGTTCTTC. This codes for CASSLGRDRYYEQFF.